The next 5 T cell receptor beta chains were all read from a single sample in a study of cytomegalovirus exposure and HLA in healthy donors. The study ran its PCR with 60 Vbeta and 13 Jbeta primers. Generated by immunoSEQ multiplex PCR, the TCRdb table keeps only in-frame clones and is missing some. The table shows 97,000 or so clones, with around 80% occurring only once. The specimen was PBMCs. These receptors all stem from a man aged 35 to 55 in good health and CMV-seronegative.

J is TRBJ1-3 and V is TRBV2; the D is unclear. V shed 4 bases and J shed 0 bases, with 10 bases lying between them. Germline CDR1 SNHLY, CDR2 FYNNEI. This CDR3 spans 15 amino acids. As DNA, the CDR3 is TGTGCCAGCAGTGGACTGGGTCTCTCTGGAAACACCATATATTTT. Its protein product is CASSGLGLSGNTIYF.

The chain employs TRBV2 and TRBJ2-7; maybe TRBD1 (6 bases). The CDR3 spans 17 residues. The germline V gene encodes CDR1 SNHLY and CDR2 FYNNEI. Trimming stripped 6 bases from V and 3 bases from J, with 24 bases between. DNA of the CDR3: TGTGCCAGCAGATTCTTGGACAGCCGGTTTGCCGGCTACGAGCAGTACTTC. It translates to CASRFLDSRFAGYEQYF.

The chain recombines TRBV6-4 with TRBJ1-1; 7 bases agree with TRBD1. The J segment lost 4 bases and the V segment lost 6 bases, leaving 5 bases of the junction unmatched. Germline V CDR1 and CDR2: MRHNA, SNTAGT. The CDR3 spans 13 residues. CDR3 amino acids: CASSEQGSTEAFF. The DNA for the CDR3 is TGTGCCAGCAGCGAACAGGGGAGCACTGAAGCTTTCTTT.

The CDR3 sequence is CASRFPQLAAYEQYF. In DNA, the CDR3 is TGTGCCAGCAGGTTTCCACAGCTCGCAGCCTACGAGCAGTACTTC. The V and J genes are TRBV25-1 and TRBJ2-7; D gene uncertain. Germline CDR1 reads MGHDK; CDR2 reads SYGVNS. V was pared by 6 bases and J by 2 bases, with 17 bases between. This CDR3 is 15 amino acids long.

This chain uses TRBV6-5 with TRBJ1-5; D unresolved. V gave up 0 bases and J gave up 9 bases, with 9 bases separating them. The CDR3 has 13 residues. Germline-derived CDR1 and CDR2 are MNHEY and SVGAGI. The CDR3 loop is CASSYSLHSPQHF. For the CDR3, the DNA is TGTGCCAGCAGTTACTCGCTTCACTCGCCCCAGCATTTT.